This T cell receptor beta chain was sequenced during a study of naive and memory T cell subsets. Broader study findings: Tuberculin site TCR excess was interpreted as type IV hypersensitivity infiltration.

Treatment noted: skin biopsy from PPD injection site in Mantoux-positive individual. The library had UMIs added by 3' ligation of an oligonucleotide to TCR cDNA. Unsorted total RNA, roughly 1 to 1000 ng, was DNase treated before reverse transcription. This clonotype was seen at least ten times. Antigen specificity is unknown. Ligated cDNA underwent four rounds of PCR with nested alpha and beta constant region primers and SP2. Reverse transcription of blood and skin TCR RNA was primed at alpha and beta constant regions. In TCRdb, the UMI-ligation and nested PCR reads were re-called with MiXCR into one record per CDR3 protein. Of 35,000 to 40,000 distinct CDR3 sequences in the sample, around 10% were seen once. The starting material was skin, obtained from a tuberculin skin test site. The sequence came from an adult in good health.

In nucleotides, the CDR3 is TGTGCCAGCAGCCAAACCGGCCGGGAGGGATTAATGAACACCGGGGAGCTGTTTTTT. Translated, it gives CASSQTGREGLMNTGELFF. V gene TRBV14 combines with J gene TRBJ2-2; TRBD2 matches 8 bases. The germline V gene has CDR1 SGHDN and CDR2 FVKESK. The CDR3 has 19 amino acids. Trimming at V came to 2 bases and at J to 1 base, leaving 12 bases not matched to a gene.